This TCR beta chain was retrieved from a study of Ad26.COV2.S vaccination and SARS-CoV-2 variants. This CDR3 region has 14 residues. V gave up 5 bases and J gave up 2 bases; unmatched junction bases: 4. Germline CDR1 LNHDA, CDR2 SQIVND (reference sequence). This clone was detected a few times. Documented treatment: some 19 received Ad26.COV2.S at low or high dose, single or two shots; roughly five received placebo; per-sample allocation not given. Sampling occurred on day 63 after the first vaccine or placebo injection. TCRdb's copy holds only in-frame clones and misses some; the assay was immunoSEQ multiplex PCR. The table has 450,000 to 550,000 clones, 80% to 90% seen once; the top ten hold around 1.6%.

This clonotype was obtained from a person aged 18 to 65 who received the Ad26.COV2.S COVID-19 vaccine or a placebo. Sequenced here: peripheral blood, sampled in a trial of Ad26.COV2.S vaccine versus placebo. This rearrangement joins TRBV19 to TRBJ2-7; TRBD1 aligns across 9 bases. CDR3: CASSWTGVAYEQYF. In nucleotides, the CDR3 is TGTGCCAGTAGTTGGACAGGGGTTGCCTACGAGCAGTACTTC.